A selection of T cell receptor beta chains follows, all from one sample in a study of shared clonotypes between healthy human individuals. Measured with immunoSEQ multiplex PCR; TCRdb has only the in-frame clones, and not every one. The sample lists approximately 1,500,000 clones; 98% were seen once. What was sequenced was naive CD4+ T cells sorted from blood. The receptors derive from a man aged 25-40 years in good health. Both conserved end residues are trimmed from each CDR3. Fields, in order: J gene, V gene, clone size, CDR3 protein. Size is omitted from some rows. Given values are once, few, many or a class for expanded clones.

TRBJ2-5 TRBV29-1 NA SVGFRTGGGETQY
TRBJ2-7 TRBV20-1 NA SAREAVEQY
TRBJ2-7 TRBV5-6 NA ASRGTGSSYEQY
TRBJ1-1 TRBV6-5 NA ASSYHDSLNTEAF
TRBJ2-3 TRBV7-2 NA ASSFSGDTQY
TRBJ2-7 TRBV14 NA ASSQVGIYEQY
TRBJ2-2 TRBV7-3 NA ASSSRGPNTGELF
TRBJ2-1 TRBV6-6 NA ASSYQGTPSVTKF
TRBJ2-7 TRBV10-3 NA AISGREGEQY
TRBJ2-1 TRBV30 NA AWSPRDRIRNNEQF
TRBJ1-2 TRBV7-2 NA ASSPRQGDGYT
TRBJ2-7 TRBV6-1 NA ASSVRDYEQY
TRBJ1-4 TRBV18 once ASSPRIPDRGNEKLF
TRBJ2-7 TRBV2 NA ASSVAGYEQY
TRBJ2-2 TRBV5-1 NA ASSKRDDNTGELF
TRBJ1-2 TRBV7-2 NA ASSFVLENGYT
TRBJ2-7 TRBV28 once ASSIGAEQY
TRBJ2-2 TRBV9 NA ASSLGLAGDPGELF
TRBJ1-2 TRBV5-5 NA ASSPLSGYGYT
TRBJ2-7 TRBV11-2 NA ASSPLAGGFRVDPYEQY
TRBJ2-2 TRBV7-2 NA ASSPDPRGGELF
TRBJ1-1 TRBV5-1 NA ASSLVGTSNTEAF
TRBJ2-6 TRBV2 NA ASSVWISGANVLT
TRBJ1-4 TRBV4-1 NA ASSQEGFGGAGEKLF
TRBJ2-7 TRBV5-1 NA ASSLRGTGGSYEQY
TRBJ1-2 TRBV2 NA ASILDSYGYT
TRBJ1-2 TRBV14 NA ASSQEITGTYGYT
TRBJ2-3 TRBV5-1 NA ASSLAGQASTDTQY
TRBJ1-2 TRBV7-2 NA ASSSRDRNGYT
TRBJ2-5 TRBV19 NA ASSIGPFGETQY
TRBJ2-3 TRBV19 NA ASSSPLTIDTQY
TRBJ2-5 TRBV5-4 NA ASSLRDYQETQY
TRBJ2-1 TRBV7-7 NA ASSPREGPSNEQF
TRBJ1-1 TRBV18 NA ASSPGAWGALLTEAF
TRBJ2-1 TRBV4-3 NA ASSRERDPWDEQF
TRBJ1-2 TRBV18 NA ASSLGTGGFYGYT
TRBJ2-2 TRBV7-9 NA ASSLGDRDTGELF
TRBJ2-7 TRBV5-6 NA ASSTPGLAGGAYEQY
TRBJ2-7 TRBV5-1 NA ASSSGTYEQY
TRBJ2-1 TRBV18 once ASSPQGSSYNEQF
TRBJ2-1 TRBV14 NA ASSQMTSGLYNEQF
TRBJ1-1 TRBV5-5 NA ASSLDIDSEAF
TRBJ2-6 TRBV4-1 NA ASSQETYSGANVLT
TRBJ1-5 TRBV6-5 NA ASSYSRGGQPQH
TRBJ1-2 TRBV7-9 once ASEDRTGGYT
TRBJ2-1 TRBV29-1 NA SVASGAYNEQF
TRBJ2-5 TRBV11-2 NA ASSLDRAVETQY
TRBJ2-7 TRBV5-1 once ASSPGLAGIQYEQY
TRBJ2-7 TRBV7-6 NA ASSQTPTTDEQY
TRBJ1-5 TRBV5-6 NA ASSSWSGSGAVNQPQH